This record looks at one T cell receptor (beta chain) sequence and its context. Its matching antigen is unknown. The data stem from a study of T cell responses to AZD1222 COVID-19 vaccine. Study-wide results and limits: Clonal diversity was possibly underestimated, and the donors were mostly white British, with more females. Spike was spanned by vaccine-associated CD4 TCRs, with dominance at 160-218 and 743-854. Unmutated variant regions reportedly attract nearly half of all spike-specific TCRs. The study sampled repertoires only after the peak T cell response.

The germline V gene has CDR1 SGHKS and CDR2 YYEKEE (reference sequence). The CDR3 length is 20 residues. The trim removed 4 bases at V and 4 bases at J, leaving 22 bases unmatched. Profiled with immunoSEQ multiplex PCR; TCRdb holds only in-frame clones, not every one. The sample lists over 130,000 clones; approximately 92% were seen once. The chain employs TRBV5-5 and TRBJ2-1; 8 bases agree with TRBD2. The starting material was peripheral blood, obtained 28 days after the second AZD1222 dose. This TCR was sampled from an adult who received the AZD1222 COVID-19 vaccine. The CDR3 is CASSPVGIVASGRIYNEQFF. CDR3 DNA sequence: TGTGCCAGCAGCCCGGTAGGGATTGTGGCTAGCGGGCGGATATACAATGAGCAGTTCTTC.